This TCR beta chain came from a study of blood T cells in healthy people across ages. Donor samples were obtained from healthy Caucasian individuals from Russia, aged roughly 6 to 95. Whole-study findings and limits: The study found more naive CD4+ cells and higher diversity in long-lived than aged donors.

PCR was performed a second time for roughly 7 to 11 cycles using a sample-barcoded 5' primer and a J-beta primer mix. Via MiXCR, TCRdb re-called the 5' RACE reads, giving one row per CDR3 protein. The sample includes 780,000 or so distinct CDR3 sequences, approximately 25% of them seen just once. Worth noting for this clonotype: Its antigen is as yet unknown.

There are 14 residues in the CDR3. V lost 2 bases and J lost 15; bases outside the gene matches: 8. Germline CDR1 is MDHEN and CDR2 is SYDVKM. These sequences were also reported in another study, on T cells of mothers and their children. Per that study: Compared with unrelated pairs, related mother-child pairs had slightly higher, non-significant overlap.

This receptor was identified in a boy aged 5-17 years in good health. The chain combines TRBV28 with TRBJ2-1, with 12 bases fitting TRBD2. Material: blood. This chain's CDR3 is CASSLGLAGGPRFF. As DNA, the CDR3 is TGTGCCAGCAGTTTAGGGCTAGCGGGAGGGCCCCGGTTCTTC.